This TCR beta chain was recorded in a study of CD8+CD57+ T cells in acquired aplastic anemia. Study-wide context: Where healthy donors were concerned, CD4+ cells averaged about 10 million reads.

Both TCR beta VDJ combination and CDR3 sequence profiling were carried out. Genomic DNA was the template for this profiling. One entry per CDR3 protein results from TCRdb running MiXCR on the reads. The table lists roughly 170,000 distinct CDR3 sequences, about three fifths of them singletons. The table lists this clonotype with a few counts. Trimming shortened V by 6 bases and J by 1 base, and 12 bases separated the two germline ends. The CDR3 is made up of 14 amino acids. The TCR sequence derives from a human donor in good health. Sequencing used sorted CD4+, CD8+, or CD8+CD57+ T cells (not recorded which) from PBMCs. This sequence joins TRBV12-3 or TRBV12-4 and TRBJ1-1, with D possibly matching TRBD1 (6 bases). The CDR3 loop is CASSPGHQNTEAFF. CDR3 nucleotide sequence: TGTGCCAGCAGCCCGGGACACCAGAACACTGAAGCTTTCTTT.